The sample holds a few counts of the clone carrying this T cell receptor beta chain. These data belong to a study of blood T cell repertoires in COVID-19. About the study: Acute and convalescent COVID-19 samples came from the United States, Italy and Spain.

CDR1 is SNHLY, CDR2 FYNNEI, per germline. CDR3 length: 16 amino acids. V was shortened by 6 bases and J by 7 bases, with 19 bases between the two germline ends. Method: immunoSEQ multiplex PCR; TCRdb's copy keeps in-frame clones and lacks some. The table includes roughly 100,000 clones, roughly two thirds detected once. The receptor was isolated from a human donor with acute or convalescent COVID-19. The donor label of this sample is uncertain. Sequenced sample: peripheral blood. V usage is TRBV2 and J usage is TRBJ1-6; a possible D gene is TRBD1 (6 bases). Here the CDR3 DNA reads TGTGCCAGCAGGGGAGGGACACCTCTCGGGAATTCACCCCTCCACTTT. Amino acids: CASRGGTPLGNSPLHF. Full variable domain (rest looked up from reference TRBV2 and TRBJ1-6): EPEVTQTPSHQVTQMGQEVILRCVPISNHLYFYWYRQILGQKVEFLVSFYNNEISEKSEIFDDQFSVERPDGSNFTLKIRSTKLEDSAMYFCASRGGTPLGNSPLHFGNGTRLTVT.